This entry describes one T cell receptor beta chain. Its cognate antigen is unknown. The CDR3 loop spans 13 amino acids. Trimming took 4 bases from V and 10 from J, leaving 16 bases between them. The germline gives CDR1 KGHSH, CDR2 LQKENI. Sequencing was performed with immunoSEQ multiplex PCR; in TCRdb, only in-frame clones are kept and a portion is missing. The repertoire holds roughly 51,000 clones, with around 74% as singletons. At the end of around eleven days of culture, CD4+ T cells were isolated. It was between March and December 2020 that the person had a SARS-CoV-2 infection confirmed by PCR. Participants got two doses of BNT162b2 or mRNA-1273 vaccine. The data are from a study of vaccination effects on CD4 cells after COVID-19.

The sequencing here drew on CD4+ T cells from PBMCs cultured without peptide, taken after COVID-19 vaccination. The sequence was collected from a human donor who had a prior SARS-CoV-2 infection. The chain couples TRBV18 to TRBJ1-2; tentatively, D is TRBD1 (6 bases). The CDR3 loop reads CASSQTQGEDYTF. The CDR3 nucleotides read TGTGCCAGCTCACAGACACAGGGAGAAGACTACACCTTC.